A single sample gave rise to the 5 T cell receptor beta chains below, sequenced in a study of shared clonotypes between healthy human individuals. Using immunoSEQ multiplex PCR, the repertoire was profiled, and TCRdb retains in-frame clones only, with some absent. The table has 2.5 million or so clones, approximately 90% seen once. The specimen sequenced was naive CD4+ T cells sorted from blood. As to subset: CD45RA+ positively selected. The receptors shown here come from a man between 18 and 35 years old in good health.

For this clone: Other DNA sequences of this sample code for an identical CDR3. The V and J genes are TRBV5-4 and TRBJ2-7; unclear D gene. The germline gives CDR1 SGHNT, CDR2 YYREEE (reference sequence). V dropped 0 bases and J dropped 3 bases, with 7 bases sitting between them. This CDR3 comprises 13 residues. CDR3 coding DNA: TGTGCCAGCAGCTTGGACGGATTCTACGAGCAGTACTTC. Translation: CASSLDGFYEQYF.

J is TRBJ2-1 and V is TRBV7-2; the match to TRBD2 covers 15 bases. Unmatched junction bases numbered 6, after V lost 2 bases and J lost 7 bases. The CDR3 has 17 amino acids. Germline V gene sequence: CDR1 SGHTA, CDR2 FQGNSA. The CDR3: CASSLMWTSGRGNEQFF. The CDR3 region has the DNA TGTGCCAGCAGCTTAATGTGGACTAGCGGGAGGGGAAATGAGCAGTTCTTC.

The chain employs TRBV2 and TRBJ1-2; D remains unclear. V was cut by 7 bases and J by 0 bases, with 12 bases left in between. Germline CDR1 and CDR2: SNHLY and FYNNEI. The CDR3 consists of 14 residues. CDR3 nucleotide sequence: TGTGCCAGCACCGACGGGCCGCCTAACTATGGCTACACCTTC. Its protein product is CASTDGPPNYGYTF.

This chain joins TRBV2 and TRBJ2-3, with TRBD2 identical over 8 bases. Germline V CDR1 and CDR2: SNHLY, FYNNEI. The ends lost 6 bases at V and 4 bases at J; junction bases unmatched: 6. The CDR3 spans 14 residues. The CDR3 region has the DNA TGTGCCAGCAGGGGACTAGTCTTAGCAGATACGCAGTATTTT. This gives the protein CASRGLVLADTQYF. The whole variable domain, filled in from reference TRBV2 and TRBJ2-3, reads EPEVTQTPSHQVTQMGQEVILRCVPISNHLYFYWYRQILGQKVEFLVSFYNNEISEKSEIFDDQFSVERPDGSNFTLKIRSTKLEDSAMYFCASRGLVLADTQYFGPGTRLTVL.

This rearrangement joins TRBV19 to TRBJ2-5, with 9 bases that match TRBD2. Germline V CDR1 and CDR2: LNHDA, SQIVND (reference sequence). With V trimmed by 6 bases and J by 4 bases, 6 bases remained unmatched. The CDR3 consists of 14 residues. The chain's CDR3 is CASRASGVPETQYF. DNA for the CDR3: TGTGCCAGTAGGGCTAGCGGGGTCCCAGAGACCCAGTACTTC.